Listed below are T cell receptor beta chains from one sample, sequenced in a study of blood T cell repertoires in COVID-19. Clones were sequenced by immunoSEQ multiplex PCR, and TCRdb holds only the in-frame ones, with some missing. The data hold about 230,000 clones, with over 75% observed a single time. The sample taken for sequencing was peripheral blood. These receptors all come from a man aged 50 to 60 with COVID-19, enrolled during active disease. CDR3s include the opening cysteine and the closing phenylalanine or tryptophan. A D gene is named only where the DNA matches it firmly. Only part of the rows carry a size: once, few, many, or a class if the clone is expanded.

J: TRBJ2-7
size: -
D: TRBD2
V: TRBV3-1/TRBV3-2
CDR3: CAISQDLASGIYEQYF
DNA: TGTGCCATCAGCCAAGATTTGGCTAGCGGGATCTACGAGCAGTACTTC

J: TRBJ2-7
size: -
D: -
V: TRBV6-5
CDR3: CASRDREGTYEQYF
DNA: TGTGCCAGCAGGGACAGGGAGGGGACCTACGAGCAGTACTTC

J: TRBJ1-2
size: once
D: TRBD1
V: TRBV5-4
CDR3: CASSHTDRPYGYTF
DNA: TGTGCCAGCAGCCATACGGACAGGCCCTATGGCTACACCTTC

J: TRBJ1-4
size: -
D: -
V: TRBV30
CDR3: CAWSVPGQGFEKLFF
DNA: TGTGCCTGGAGTGTACCAGGCCAGGGTTTTGAAAAACTGTTTTTT

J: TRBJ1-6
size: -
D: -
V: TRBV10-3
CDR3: CAITDSNNSPLHF
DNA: TGTGCCATCACCGACAGCAATAATTCACCCCTCCACTTT

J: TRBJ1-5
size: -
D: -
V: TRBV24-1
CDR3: CATSDLAEVVHF
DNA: TGTGCCACCAGTGATTTAGCAGAGGTGGTGCATTTT

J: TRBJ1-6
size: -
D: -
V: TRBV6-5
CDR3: CASSYTGPRSPLHF
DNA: TGTGCCAGCAGTTACACAGGCCCACGATCACCCCTCCACTTT

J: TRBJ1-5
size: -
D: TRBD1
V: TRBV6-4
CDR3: CASSAPSQGGQPQHF
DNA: TGTGCCAGCAGTGCCCCTTCACAGGGGGGTCAGCCCCAGCATTTT

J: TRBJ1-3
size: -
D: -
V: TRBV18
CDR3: CASSPQGRSGNTIYF
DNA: TGTGCCAGCTCACCACAGGGGCGTTCAGGAAACACCATATATTTT

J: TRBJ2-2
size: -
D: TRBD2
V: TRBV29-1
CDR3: CSGGLAGVGELFF
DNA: TGCAGCGGTGGACTAGCGGGAGTCGGGGAGCTGTTTTTT

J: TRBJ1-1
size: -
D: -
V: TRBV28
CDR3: CASSVGGQRNTEAFF
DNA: TGTGCCAGCAGTGTCGGTGGACAGAGGAACACTGAAGCTTTCTTT

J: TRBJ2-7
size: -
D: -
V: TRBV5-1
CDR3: CASSLDPGISYEQYF
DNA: TGCGCCAGCAGCTTGGATCCCGGGATCTCCTACGAGCAGTACTTC

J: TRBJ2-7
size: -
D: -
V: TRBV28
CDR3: CASQPGRGEQYF
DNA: TGTGCCAGTCAACCGGGTCGTGGGGAGCAGTACTTC

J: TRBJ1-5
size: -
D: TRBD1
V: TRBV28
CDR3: CASSFIWTGLSNQPQHF
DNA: TGTGCCAGCAGTTTTATTTGGACAGGGCTTAGCAATCAGCCCCAGCATTTT

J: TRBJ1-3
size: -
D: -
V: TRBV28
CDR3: CASSDSLVNTIYF
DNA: TGTGCCAGCAGTGACAGCCTTGTAAACACCATATATTTT

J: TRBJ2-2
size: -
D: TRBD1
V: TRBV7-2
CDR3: CASSSPGTGNTGELFF
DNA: TGTGCCAGCAGCTCACCCGGGACAGGGAACACCGGGGAGCTGTTTTTT

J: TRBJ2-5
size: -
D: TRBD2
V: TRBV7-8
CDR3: CASSYSGSGLETQYF
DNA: TGTGCCAGCAGCTACAGCGGGAGCGGATTGGAGACCCAGTACTTC

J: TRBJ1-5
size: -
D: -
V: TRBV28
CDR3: CASSSSTGNQPQHF
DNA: TGTGCCAGCAGCTCATCAACAGGGAATCAGCCCCAGCATTTT

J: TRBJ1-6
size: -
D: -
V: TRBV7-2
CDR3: CASSLVGSGINSPLHF
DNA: TGTGCCAGCAGCTTAGTAGGGAGTGGTATCAATTCACCCCTCCACTTT

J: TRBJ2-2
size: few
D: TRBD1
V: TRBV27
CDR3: CASLAILGTDFTGELFF
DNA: TGTGCCAGTCTTGCCATTCTAGGGACAGACTTCACCGGGGAGCTGTTTTTT

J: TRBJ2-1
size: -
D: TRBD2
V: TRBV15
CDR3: CATSRGSGGVNEQFF
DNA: TGTGCCACCAGCAGAGGTAGCGGGGGGGTGAATGAGCAGTTCTTC

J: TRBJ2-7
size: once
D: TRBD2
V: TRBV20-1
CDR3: CSAGREGEQYF
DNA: TGCAGTGCCGGCAGGGAGGGGGAGCAGTACTTC

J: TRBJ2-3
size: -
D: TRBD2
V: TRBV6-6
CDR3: CASSHIGTTATDTQYF
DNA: TGTGCCAGCAGTCACATCGGGACTACGGCAACAGATACGCAGTATTTT

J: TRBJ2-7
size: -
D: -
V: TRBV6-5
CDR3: CASSYTGGDSYEQYF
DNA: TGTGCCAGCAGTTACACCGGCGGGGACAGCTACGAGCAGTACTTC

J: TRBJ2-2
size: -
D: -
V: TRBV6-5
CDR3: CATNRNTGELFF
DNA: TGTGCCACCAACAGGAACACCGGGGAGCTGTTTTTT

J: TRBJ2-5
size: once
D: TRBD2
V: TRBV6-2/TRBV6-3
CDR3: CASRPGGEGPQETQYF
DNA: TGTGCCAGCAGGCCTGGAGGGGAGGGCCCCCAAGAGACCCAGTACTTC

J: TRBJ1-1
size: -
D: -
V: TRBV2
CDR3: CARGGTTNTEAFF
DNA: TGTGCCAGGGGGGGGACGACGAACACTGAAGCTTTCTTT

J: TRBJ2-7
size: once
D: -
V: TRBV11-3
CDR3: CASSLWSSVSYEQYF
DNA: TGTGCCAGCAGCTTATGGTCTAGTGTCAGCTACGAGCAGTACTTC

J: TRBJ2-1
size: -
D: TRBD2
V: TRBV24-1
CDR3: CATSDSGLGLNEQFF
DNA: TGTGCCACCAGTGACTCGGGACTAGGCCTCAATGAGCAGTTCTTC

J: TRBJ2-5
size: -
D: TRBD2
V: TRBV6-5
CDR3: CASSYSSGGLQETQYF
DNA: TGTGCCAGCAGTTACTCTTCGGGGGGGCTGCAAGAGACCCAGTACTTC

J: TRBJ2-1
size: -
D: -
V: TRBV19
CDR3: CASSIFGSSPYNEQFF
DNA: TGTGCCAGTAGTATATTCGGGTCTTCTCCCTACAATGAGCAGTTCTTC

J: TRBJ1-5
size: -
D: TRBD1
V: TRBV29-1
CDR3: CSVATGRNQPQHF
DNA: TGCAGCGTCGCGACAGGGCGCAATCAGCCCCAGCATTTT

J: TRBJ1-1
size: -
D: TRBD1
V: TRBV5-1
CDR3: CASSLVGTGGIGNTEAFF
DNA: TGCGCCAGCAGCTTGGTTGGGACAGGGGGTATTGGGAACACTGAAGCTTTCTTT

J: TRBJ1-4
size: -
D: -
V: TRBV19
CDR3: CASKARQPLAKLFF
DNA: TGTGCCAGTAAAGCGAGGCAGCCTCTGGCAAAACTGTTTTTT

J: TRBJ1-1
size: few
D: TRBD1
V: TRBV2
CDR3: CASSETGGWTEAFF
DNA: TGTGCCAGCAGTGAGACAGGGGGATGGACTGAAGCTTTCTTT

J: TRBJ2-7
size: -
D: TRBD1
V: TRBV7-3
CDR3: CASSSGTGGEQYF
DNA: TGTGCCAGCAGCTCCGGGACAGGGGGCGAGCAGTACTTC

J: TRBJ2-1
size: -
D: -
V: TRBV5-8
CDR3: CASSPSGLRHEQFF
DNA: TGTGCCAGCAGCCCCAGTGGGCTAAGACATGAGCAGTTCTTC

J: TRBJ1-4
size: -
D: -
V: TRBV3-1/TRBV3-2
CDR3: CASSLRRTENEKLFF
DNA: TGTGCCAGCAGCCTGCGTAGGACAGAAAATGAAAAACTGTTTTTT

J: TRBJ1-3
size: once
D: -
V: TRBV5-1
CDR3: CASSLGRISGNTIYF
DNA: TGCGCCAGCAGCTTGGGCAGGATCTCTGGAAACACCATATATTTT

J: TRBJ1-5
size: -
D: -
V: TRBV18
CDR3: CASSPDNSNQPQHF
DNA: TGTGCCAGCTCACCTGACAACAGCAATCAGCCCCAGCATTTT

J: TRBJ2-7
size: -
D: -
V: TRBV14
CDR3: CASSSRRDFYEQYF
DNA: TGTGCCAGCAGCTCTCGACGGGATTTCTACGAGCAGTACTTC

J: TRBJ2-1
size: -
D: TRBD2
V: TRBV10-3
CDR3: CAIRGASGYNEQFF
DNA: TGTGCCATCCGGGGGGCTAGCGGGTACAATGAGCAGTTCTTC

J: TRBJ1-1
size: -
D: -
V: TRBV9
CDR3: CASSVVGGETEAFF
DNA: TGTGCCAGCAGCGTAGTGGGTGGGGAGACTGAAGCTTTCTTT

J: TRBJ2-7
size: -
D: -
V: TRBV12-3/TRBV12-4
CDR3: CASSSGLPGEQYF
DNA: TGTGCCAGCAGTTCGGGACTCCCTGGGGAGCAGTACTTC

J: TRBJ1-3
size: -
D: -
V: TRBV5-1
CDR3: CASSPRGDSGNTIYF
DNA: TGCGCCAGCAGCCCCCGGGGGGACTCTGGAAACACCATATATTTT

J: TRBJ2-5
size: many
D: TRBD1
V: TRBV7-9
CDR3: CASSDRQGRQETQYF
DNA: TGTGCCAGCAGCGACAGACAGGGGCGGCAAGAGACCCAGTACTTC

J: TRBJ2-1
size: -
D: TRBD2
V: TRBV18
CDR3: CASSPWTSGRGEQFF
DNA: TGTGCCAGCTCACCTTGGACTAGCGGGAGGGGTGAGCAGTTCTTC

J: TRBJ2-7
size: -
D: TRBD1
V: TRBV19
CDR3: CASSPGTGSSYEQYF
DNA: TGTGCCAGTAGCCCAGGGACAGGGAGCTCCTACGAGCAGTACTTC

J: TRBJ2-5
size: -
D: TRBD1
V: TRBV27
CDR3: CASSFRTGGTQYF
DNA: TGTGCCAGCAGTTTTCGGACAGGGGGTACCCAGTACTTC